This T cell receptor beta chain was documented in a study of T-cell reconstitution after alpha-beta-depleted transplantation in children. The junction had 8 bases not matched to a gene; V was cut back by 5 bases and J by 4 bases. CDR3 length: 16 residues. Germline values: CDR1 PRHDT, CDR2 FYEKMQ (reference sequence). The TCRbeta library was prepared with unique molecular identifiers. TCRdb passed the PCR reads through MiXCR, listing each CDR3 protein once. The table has some 240,000 distinct CDR3 sequences, about 9.6% seen once. The V and J genes are TRBV13 and TRBJ2-1; 10 bases line up with TRBD1. This clonotype was obtained from a human donor who donated a stem cell graft to a child with SCID. The specimen was PBMCs from the stem cell graft donor, collected from the stem cell graft. This CDR3 reads CASSARDRGIYNEQFF. The CDR3 DNA reads TGTGCCAGCAGCGCCCGGGACAGGGGAATTTACAATGAGCAGTTCTTC.